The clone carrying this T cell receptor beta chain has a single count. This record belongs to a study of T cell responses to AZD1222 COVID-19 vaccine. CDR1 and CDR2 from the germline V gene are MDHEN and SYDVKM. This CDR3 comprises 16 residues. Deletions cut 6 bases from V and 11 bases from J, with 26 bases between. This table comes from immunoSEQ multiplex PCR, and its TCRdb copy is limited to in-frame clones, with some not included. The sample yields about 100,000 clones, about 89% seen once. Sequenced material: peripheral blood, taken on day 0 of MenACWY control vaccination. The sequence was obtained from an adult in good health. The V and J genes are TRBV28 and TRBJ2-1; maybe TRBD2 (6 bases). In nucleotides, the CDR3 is TGTGCCAGCAGGTCCCCGTTTAAGGGAGGTAAGGGTAAGCAGTTCTTC. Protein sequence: CASRSPFKGGKGKQFF.